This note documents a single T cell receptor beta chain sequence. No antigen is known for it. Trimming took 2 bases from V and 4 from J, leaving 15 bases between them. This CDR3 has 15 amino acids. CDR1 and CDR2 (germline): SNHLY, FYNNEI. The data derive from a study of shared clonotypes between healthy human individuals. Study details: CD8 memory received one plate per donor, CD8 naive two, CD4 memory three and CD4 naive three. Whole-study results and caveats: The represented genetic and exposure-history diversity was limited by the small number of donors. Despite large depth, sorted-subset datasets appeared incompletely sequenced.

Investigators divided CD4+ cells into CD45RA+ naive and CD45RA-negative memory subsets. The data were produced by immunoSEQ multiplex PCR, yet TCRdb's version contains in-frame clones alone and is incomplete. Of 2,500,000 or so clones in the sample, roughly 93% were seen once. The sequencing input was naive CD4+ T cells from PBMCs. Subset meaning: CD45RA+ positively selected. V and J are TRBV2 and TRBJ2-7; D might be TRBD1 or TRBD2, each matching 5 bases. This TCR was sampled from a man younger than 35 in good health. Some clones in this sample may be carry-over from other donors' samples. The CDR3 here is CASSEYGTTLYEQYF. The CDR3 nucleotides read TGTGCCAGCAGTGAATATGGGACCACGCTATACGAGCAGTACTTC. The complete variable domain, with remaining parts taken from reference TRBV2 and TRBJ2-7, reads EPEVTQTPSHQVTQMGQEVILRCVPISNHLYFYWYRQILGQKVEFLVSFYNNEISEKSEIFDDQFSVERPDGSNFTLKIRSTKLEDSAMYFCASSEYGTTLYEQYFGPGTRLTVT.